The T cell receptor (beta chain) described here comes from a study of shared clonotypes between healthy human individuals. Germline values: CDR1 MNHEY, CDR2 SVGAGI. The CDR3 covers 16 residues. V was cut by 0 bases and J by 1 base, with 13 bases left in between. Some clones are missing from TCRdb's copy, which holds only in-frame ones; the method was immunoSEQ multiplex PCR. In the table there are 2 million to 3 million clones, roughly 92% of which are singletons. The chain employs TRBV6-5 and TRBJ2-7, with a tentative D call TRBD2 (6 bases). The sequenced sample was naive CD4+ T cells sorted from blood. The subset: CD45RA+ positively selected. The clonotype comes from a man between 18 and 29 years old in good health. The CDR3 DNA sequence: TGTGCCAGCAGTTACTCGATGCTAGCGAGTTCCTACGAGCAGTACTTC. The encoded protein is CASSYSMLASSYEQYF.